The TCR beta chain under discussion was sequenced for a study of T cells in Graves' hyperthyroidism and ophthalmopathy. Amplification of TCR beta CDR3 regions used RNA as the template. First-round RT-PCR with HTBI primers amplified the TCR CDR3 region. Each CDR3 protein gets one entry after TCRdb re-called the multiplex PCR reads with MiXCR. The sample holds about 300,000 distinct CDR3 sequences, around a fifth seen once. This CDR3 comprises 16 residues. Unmatched junction bases numbered 7, after V lost 0 bases and J lost 3 bases. The germline V gene has CDR1 SNHLY and CDR2 FYNNEI. Clinicians diagnosed patients from clinical symptoms, serum thyroxine and TRAb, thyroid ultrasound and orbital computed tomography. The authors obtained PBMCs from about 9.5 ml of fresh peripheral blood.

This clonotype was obtained from a man in his fifties or sixties with Graves' ophthalmopathy. The chain joins TRBV2 to TRBJ2-7; 8 bases line up with TRBD1. Material: blood. The CDR3 here is CASSEAGTGGYYEQYF. The CDR3 DNA follows: TGTGCCAGCAGTGAAGCTGGCACAGGGGGGTACTACGAGCAGTACTTC.